This T cell receptor (beta chain) was recovered during a study of blood T cells in healthy people across ages. Study-wide results and caveats: Observed TCR beta diversity per million T cells went down as age went up. This fall followed a roughly linear course with age.

With 3 bases removed from V and 13 bases from J, the gap between germline ends came to 13 bases. This CDR3 spans 12 amino acids. Germline-derived CDR1 and CDR2 are MNHEY and SMNVEV (reference sequence). A J-beta primer mix and a sample-barcoded 5' primer were used in a second PCR of about 7 to 12 cycles. The authors tagged each cDNA molecule using a template-switch adaptor with 12 random nucleotides. TCRdb itself ran the 5' RACE reads through MiXCR, one entry per CDR3 protein. The table records hundreds of thousands of distinct CDR3 sequences, around 45% of them present only once. Per-sample PBMC isolation yielded at least 6.5 million cells. This clonotype was seen only a few times. What it recognizes is unknown.

The receptor was isolated from a woman aged 55-69 years in good health. The gene calls are TRBV27 and TRBJ2-1; a possible D gene is TRBD2 (5 bases). Input material: blood. CDR3 sequence reads: CASSLGGETQFF. CDR3 bases: TGTGCCAGCAGTTTGGGTGGGGAGACCCAGTTCTTC.